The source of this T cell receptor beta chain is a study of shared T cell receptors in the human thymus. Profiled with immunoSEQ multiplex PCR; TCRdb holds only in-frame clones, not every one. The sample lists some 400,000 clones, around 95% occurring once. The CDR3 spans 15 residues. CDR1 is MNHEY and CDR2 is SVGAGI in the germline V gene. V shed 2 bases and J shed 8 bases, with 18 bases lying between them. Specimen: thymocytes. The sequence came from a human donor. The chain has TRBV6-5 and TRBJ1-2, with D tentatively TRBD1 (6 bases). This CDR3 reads CASSYDRQDSLGYTF. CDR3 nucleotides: TGTGCCAGCAGTTACGATCGACAGGACTCCTTGGGCTACACCTTC.